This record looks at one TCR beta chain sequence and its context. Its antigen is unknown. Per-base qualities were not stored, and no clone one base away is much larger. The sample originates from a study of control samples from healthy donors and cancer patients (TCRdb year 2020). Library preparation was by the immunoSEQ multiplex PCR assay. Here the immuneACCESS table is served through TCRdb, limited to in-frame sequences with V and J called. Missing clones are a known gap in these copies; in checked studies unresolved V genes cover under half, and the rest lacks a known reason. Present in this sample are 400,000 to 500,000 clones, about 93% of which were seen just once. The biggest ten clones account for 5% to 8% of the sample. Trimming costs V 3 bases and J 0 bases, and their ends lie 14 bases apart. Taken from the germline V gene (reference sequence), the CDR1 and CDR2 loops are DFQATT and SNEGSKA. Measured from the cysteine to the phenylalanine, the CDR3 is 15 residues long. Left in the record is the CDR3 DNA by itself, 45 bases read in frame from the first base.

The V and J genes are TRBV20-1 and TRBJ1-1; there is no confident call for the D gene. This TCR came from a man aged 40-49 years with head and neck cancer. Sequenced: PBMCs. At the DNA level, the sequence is TGCAGTGCTAGTGTGTCGGGCAGGTTGAACACTGAAGCTTTCTTT. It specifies CSASVSGRLNTEAFF.